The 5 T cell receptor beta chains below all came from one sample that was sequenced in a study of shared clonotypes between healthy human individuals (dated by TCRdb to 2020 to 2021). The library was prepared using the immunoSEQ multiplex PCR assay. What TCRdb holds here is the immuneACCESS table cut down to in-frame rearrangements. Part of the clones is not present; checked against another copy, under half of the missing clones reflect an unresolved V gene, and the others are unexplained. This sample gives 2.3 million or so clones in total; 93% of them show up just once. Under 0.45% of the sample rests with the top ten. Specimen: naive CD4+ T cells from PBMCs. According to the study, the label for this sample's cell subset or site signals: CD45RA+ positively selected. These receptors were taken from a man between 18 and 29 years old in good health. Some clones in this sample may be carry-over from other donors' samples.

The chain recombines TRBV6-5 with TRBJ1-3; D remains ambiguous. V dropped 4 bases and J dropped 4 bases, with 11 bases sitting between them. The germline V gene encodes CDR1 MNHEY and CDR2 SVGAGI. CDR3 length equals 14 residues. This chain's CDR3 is CASSSNAEGNTIYF. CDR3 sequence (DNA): TGTGCCAGCAGTTCCAACGCCGAAGGAAACACCATATATTTT.

The CDR3 coding sequence is TGTGCCAGCAGTGGGACAGGGGACGAGCAGTACTTC. Translation: CASSGTGDEQYF. V gene TRBV6-1 combines with J gene TRBJ2-7; 9 nucleotides align to TRBD1. J lost 5 bases, V lost 4 bases, and 0 bases had no gene match. This CDR3 is 12 amino acids long. Germline CDR1 MNHNS, CDR2 SASEGT.

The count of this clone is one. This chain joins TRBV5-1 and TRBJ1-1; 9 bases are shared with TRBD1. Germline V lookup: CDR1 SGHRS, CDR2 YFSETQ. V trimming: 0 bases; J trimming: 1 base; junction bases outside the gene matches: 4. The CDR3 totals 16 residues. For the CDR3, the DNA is TGCGCCAGCAGCTTGGTTACAGGGGGCGCGAACACTGAAGCTTTCTTT. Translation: CASSLVTGGANTEAFF.

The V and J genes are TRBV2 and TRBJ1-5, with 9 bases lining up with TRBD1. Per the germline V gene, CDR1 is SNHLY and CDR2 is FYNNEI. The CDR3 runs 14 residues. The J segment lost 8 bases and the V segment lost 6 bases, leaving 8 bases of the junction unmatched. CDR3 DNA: TGTGCCAGCAGGGAGGACAGGGGTGTTGAGCCCCAGCATTTT. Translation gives CASREDRGVEPQHF.

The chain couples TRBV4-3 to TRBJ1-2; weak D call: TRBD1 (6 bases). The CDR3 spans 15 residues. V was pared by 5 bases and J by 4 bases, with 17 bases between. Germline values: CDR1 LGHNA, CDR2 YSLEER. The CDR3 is CASSIYLQGFYGYTF. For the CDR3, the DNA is TGCGCCAGCAGCATCTACCTACAGGGTTTCTATGGCTACACCTTC.